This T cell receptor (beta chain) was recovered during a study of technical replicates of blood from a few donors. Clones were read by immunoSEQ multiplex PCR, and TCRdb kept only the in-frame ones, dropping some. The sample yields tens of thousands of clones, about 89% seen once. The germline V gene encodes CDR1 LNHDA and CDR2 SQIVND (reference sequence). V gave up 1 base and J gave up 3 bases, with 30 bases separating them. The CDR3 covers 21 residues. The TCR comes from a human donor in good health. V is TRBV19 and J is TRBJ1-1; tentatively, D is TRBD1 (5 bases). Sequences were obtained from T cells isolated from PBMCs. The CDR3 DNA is TGTGCCAGTAGTATAGGTCGCAGGTACCAGGGACGGGGGATTTTGGACACTGAAGCTTTCTTT. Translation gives CASSIGRRYQGRGILDTEAFF.